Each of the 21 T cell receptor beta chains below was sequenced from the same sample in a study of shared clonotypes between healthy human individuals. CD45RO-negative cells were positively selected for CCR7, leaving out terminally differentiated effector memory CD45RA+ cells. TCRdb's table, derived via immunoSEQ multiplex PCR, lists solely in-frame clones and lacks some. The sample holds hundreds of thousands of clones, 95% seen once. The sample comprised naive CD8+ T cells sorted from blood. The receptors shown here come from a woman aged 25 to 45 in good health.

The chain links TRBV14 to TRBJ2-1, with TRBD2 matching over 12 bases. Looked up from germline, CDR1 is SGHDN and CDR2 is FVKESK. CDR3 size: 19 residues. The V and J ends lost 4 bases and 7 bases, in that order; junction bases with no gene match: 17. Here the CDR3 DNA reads TGTGCCAGCAGCCCCCTTTACCTAGCGGGAGGGCCTTTGATGAATGAGCAGTTCTTC. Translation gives CASSPLYLAGGPLMNEQFF.

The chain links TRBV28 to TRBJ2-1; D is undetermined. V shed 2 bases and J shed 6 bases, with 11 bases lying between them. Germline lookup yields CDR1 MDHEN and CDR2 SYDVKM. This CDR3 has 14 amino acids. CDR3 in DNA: TGTGCCAGCAGTTTAATGCTGCTGGGCAATGAGCAGTTCTTC. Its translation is CASSLMLLGNEQFF.

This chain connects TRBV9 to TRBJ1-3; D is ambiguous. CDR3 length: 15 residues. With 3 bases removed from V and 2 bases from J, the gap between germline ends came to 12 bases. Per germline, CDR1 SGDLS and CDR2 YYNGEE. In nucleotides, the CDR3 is TGTGCCAGCAGCGAAGCCGGGCGGCCTGGAAACACCATATATTTT. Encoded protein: CASSEAGRPGNTIYF.

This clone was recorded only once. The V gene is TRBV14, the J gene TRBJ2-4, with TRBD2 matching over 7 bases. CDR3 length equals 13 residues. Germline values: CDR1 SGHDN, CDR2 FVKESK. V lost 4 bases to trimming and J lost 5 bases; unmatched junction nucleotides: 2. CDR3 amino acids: CASSRAGENIQYF. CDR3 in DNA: TGTGCCAGCAGCCGGGCGGGGGAAAACATTCAGTACTTC.

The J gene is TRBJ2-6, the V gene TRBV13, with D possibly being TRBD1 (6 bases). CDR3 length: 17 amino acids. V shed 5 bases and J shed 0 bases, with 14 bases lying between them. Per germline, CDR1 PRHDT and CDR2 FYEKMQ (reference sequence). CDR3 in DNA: TGTGCCAGCAGCCCGGACAGTGGACGCTCTGGGGCCAACGTCCTGACTTTC. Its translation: CASSPDSGRSGANVLTF. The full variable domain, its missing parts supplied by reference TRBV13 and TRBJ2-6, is AAGVIQSPRHLIKEKRETATLKCYPIPRHDTVYWYQQGPGQDPQFLISFYEKMQSDKGSIPDRFSAQQFSDYHSELNMSSLELGDSALYFCASSPDSGRSGANVLTFGAGSRLTVL.

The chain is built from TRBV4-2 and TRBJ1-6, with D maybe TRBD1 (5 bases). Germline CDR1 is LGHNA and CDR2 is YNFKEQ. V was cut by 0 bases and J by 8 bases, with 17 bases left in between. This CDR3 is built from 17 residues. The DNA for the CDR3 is TGTGCCAGCAGCCAAGATGTGGGGGACGAAGAGGATTCACCCCTCCACTTT. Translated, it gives CASSQDVGDEEDSPLHF.

Here the CDR3 reads CASSESRRDTEAFF. The CDR3, as DNA: TGCGCCAGCAGTGAGTCGAGACGGGACACTGAAGCTTTCTTT. V is TRBV10-2 and J is TRBJ1-1; D ambiguous. The CDR3 runs 14 residues. V lost 0 bases and J lost 3, with 8 bases in between. CDR1 and CDR2 (germline): WSHSY, SAAADI.

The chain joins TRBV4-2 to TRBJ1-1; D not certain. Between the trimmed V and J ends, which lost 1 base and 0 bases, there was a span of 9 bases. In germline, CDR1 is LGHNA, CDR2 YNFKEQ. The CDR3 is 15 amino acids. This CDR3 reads CASSQVIGVNTEAFF. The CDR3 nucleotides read TGTGCCAGCAGCCAAGTGATCGGGGTGAACACTGAAGCTTTCTTT.

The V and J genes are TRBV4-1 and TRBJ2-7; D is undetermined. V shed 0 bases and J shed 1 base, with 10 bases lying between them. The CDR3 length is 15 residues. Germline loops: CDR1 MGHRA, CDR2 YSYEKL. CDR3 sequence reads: CASSQDIEVSYEQYF. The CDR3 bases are TGCGCCAGCAGCCAAGATATTGAGGTTTCCTACGAGCAGTACTTC.

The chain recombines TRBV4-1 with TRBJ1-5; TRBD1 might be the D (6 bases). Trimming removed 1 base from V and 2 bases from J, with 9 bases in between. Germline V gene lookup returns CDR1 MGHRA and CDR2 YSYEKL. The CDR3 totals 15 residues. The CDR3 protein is CASSQASGGNQPQHF. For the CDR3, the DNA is TGCGCCAGCAGCCAAGCCTCAGGGGGCAATCAGCCCCAGCATTTT.

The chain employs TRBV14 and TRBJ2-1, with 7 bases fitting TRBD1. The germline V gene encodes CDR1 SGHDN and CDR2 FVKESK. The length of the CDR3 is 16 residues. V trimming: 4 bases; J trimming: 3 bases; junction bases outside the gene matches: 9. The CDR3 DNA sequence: TGTGCCAGCAGCCTCCTGGGGACAGAAATCTACAATGAGCAGTTCTTC. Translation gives CASSLLGTEIYNEQFF.

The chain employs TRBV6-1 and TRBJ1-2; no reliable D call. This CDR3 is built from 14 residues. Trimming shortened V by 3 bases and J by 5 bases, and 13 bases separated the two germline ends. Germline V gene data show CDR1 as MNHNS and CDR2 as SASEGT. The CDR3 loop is CASSEGRTSYGYTF. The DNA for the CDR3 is TGTGCCAGCAGTGAGGGTCGGACTTCATATGGCTACACCTTC.

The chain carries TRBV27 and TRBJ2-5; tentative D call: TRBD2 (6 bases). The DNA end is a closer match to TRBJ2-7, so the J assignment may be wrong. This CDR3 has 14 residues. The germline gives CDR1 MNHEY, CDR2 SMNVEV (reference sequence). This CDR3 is CASSGGMSSYEQYF. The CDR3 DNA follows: TGTGCCAGCAGTGGCGGGATGAGCTCCTACGAGCAGTACTTC.

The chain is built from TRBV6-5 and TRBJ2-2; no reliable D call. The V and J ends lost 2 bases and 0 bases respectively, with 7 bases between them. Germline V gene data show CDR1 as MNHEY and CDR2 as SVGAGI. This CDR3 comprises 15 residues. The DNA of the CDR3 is TGTGCCAGCAGTTACGCGAGTGCGAACACCGGGGAGCTGTTTTTT. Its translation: CASSYASANTGELFF.

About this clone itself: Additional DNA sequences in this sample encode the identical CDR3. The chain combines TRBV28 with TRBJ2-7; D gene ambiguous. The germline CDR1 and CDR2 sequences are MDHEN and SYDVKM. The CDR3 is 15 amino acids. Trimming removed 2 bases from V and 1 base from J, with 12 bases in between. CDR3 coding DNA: TGTGCCAGCAGTTTAGTGTCGGGTAGGTCCTACGAGCAGTACTTC. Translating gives CASSLVSGRSYEQYF.

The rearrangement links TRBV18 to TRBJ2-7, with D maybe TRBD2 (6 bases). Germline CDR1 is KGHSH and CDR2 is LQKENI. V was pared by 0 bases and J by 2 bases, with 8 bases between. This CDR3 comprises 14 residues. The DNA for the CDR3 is TGTGCCAGCTCACCACCACTAGCCCCCTACGAGCAGTACTTC. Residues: CASSPPLAPYEQYF.

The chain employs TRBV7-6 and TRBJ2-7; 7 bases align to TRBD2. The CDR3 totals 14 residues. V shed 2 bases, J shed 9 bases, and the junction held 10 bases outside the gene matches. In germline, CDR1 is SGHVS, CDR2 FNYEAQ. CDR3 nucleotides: TGTGCCAGCAGCTTAAGCCTAGCGGACCCTGGGCAGTACTTC. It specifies CASSLSLADPGQYF.

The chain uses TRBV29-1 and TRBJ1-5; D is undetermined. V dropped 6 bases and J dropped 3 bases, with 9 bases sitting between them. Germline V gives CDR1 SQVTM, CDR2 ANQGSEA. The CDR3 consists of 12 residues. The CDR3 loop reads CSVSPFNQPQHF. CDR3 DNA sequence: TGCAGCGTCTCACCCTTCAATCAGCCCCAGCATTTT.

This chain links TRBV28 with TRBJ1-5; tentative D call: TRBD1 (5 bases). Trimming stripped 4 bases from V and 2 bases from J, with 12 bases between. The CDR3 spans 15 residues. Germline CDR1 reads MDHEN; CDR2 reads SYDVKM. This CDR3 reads CASSSGSTGNQPQHF. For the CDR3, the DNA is TGTGCCAGCAGTTCAGGGTCAACGGGCAATCAGCCCCAGCATTTT.

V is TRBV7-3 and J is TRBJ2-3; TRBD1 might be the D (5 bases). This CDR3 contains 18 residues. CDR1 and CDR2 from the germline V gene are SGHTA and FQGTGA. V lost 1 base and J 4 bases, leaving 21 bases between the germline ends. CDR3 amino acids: CASSLSLDSQSSSDTQYF. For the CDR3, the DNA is TGTGCCAGCAGCTTAAGTTTAGACAGTCAATCCTCCTCAGATACGCAGTATTTT.

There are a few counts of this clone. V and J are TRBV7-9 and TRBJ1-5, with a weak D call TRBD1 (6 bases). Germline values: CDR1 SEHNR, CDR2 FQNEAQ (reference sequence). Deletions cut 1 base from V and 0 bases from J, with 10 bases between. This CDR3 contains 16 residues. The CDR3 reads CASSLVGHDSNQPQHF. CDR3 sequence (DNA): TGTGCCAGCAGCTTAGTGGGACACGATAGCAATCAGCCCCAGCATTTT.